The clone carrying this T cell receptor (beta chain) has more than one count but fewer than ten. This record belongs to a study of blood T cell repertoires in COVID-19. This CDR3 region has 18 residues. J was trimmed by 0 bases and V by 2 bases; bases with no gene match: 3. From germline, CDR1 is SGHAT and CDR2 FQNNGV. Using immunoSEQ multiplex PCR, the repertoire was profiled, and TCRdb retains in-frame clones only, with some absent. The data show around 110,000 clones, 70% to 80% seen once. The V and J genes are TRBV11-2 and TRBJ2-6, with 11 bases matching TRBD2. This TCR was recovered from a human donor with acute or convalescent COVID-19. The donor label of this sample is uncertain. Material: peripheral blood. The CDR3 reads CASSLRLAGGSGANVLTF. The CDR3 nucleotides are TGTGCCAGCAGCTTAAGGCTAGCGGGGGGCTCTGGGGCCAACGTCCTGACTTTC.